The present T cell receptor (beta chain) was sequenced within a study of breast tumors, draining lymph nodes, adjacent tissues. MiXCR, applied by TCRdb to the multiplex PCR reads, yields one record per CDR3 protein. The data hold around 140,000 distinct CDR3 sequences, with approximately 20% observed a single time. The length of the CDR3 is 15 residues. The germline V gene encodes CDR1 DFQATT and CDR2 SNEGSKA (reference sequence). Germline trimming cut 5 bases from V and 0 bases from J; bases unmatched to any gene: 7. This clonotype was seen at least ten times. Breast cancer patients provided tissue from their axillary draining lymph nodes.

The sample comprised axillary lymph node tissue. This TCR was sampled from a female donor with breast cancer. Some clones in this sample may be carry-over from other donors' samples. This chain joins TRBV20-1 and TRBJ2-7; 10 nucleotides agree with TRBD2. The chain's CDR3 is CSALSSGSSSYEQYF. The CDR3 nucleotides read TGCAGTGCTCTATCTAGCGGGAGTAGCTCCTACGAGCAGTACTTC.